This entry features one TCR beta chain sequence. The sample is drawn from a study of T cell changes during pregnancy in multiple sclerosis. The assay was immunoSEQ multiplex PCR, and TCRdb's table has in-frame clones only and misses some. Altogether 35,000 to 45,000 clones are present, about nine tenths being singletons, with the ten largest covering roughly 2%. The V end was cut by 5 bases, the J end by 1 base, with 14 bases between. CDR1 SGHVS and CDR2 FQNEAQ come from the germline V gene. The CDR3 is 15 residues long. The clonotype originates from a female donor in good health, enrolled as a control in a pregnancy study. The rearrangement uses TRBV7-8 and TRBJ1-1; D is perhaps TRBD1 (6 bases). Material: CD4+ T cells from peripheral blood mononuclear cells, obtained after pregnancy. The CDR3 is CASSRQARRNTEAFF. CDR3 nucleotide sequence: TGTGCCAGCAGCCGACAGGCCCGAAGGAACACTGAAGCTTTCTTT.